This T cell receptor (beta chain) was profiled in a study of molecular identifiers for immune sequencing clone quantification. Germline V gives CDR1 SGHRS, CDR2 YFSETQ. The CDR3 is made up of 13 amino acids. This clonotype occurred once. An end of the junction does not agree with germline; a read error may underlie this. The authors built bulk TCR libraries by previously described methods with listed TCR primers. TCRdb itself ran the PCR reads through MiXCR, one entry per CDR3 protein. The sample holds roughly 93,000 distinct CDR3 sequences, around 19% seen once. Sequencing was performed on naive CD8+ T cells from blood, with Jurkat cell RNA spiked in. The subset was: FACS-sorted CD8+CD4-CCR7+CD45RA+ naive T cells. The clonotype was recovered from a human donor in good health. Some libraries in this study had Jurkat cell RNA spiked in. J is TRBJ2-7 and V is TRBV5-1; D gene unclear. CDR3 residues: CASSFASSYGQYF. The CDR3 coding sequence is TGCGCCAGCAGCTTCGCCAGCTCCTACGGGCAGTACTTC.